This T cell receptor beta chain is drawn from a study of T cells in Graves' hyperthyroidism and ophthalmopathy. Amplified regions were TCR beta CDR3 sequences from RNA transcripts. HTBI primers were used for first-round RT-PCR of the TCR CDR3. Each CDR3 protein gets one entry after TCRdb re-called the multiplex PCR reads with MiXCR. The repertoire includes more than 500,000 distinct CDR3 sequences, around 15% of them detected once, and 3.5% to 4% sits in the top ten. A patient was excluded if there was uncontrolled infection, other autoimmune disease, pregnancy or lactation. The PBMCs studied were ones that came from roughly 11 ml fresh peripheral blood. V was cut by 0 bases and J by 1 base, with 6 bases left in between. The germline V gene encodes CDR1 GTSNPN and CDR2 SVGIG (reference sequence). CDR3 length: 13 residues. This clonotype was counted many times.

The J gene is TRBJ1-1, the V gene TRBV30; D is uncertain. This TCR came from a woman in her twenties or thirties with Graves' hyperthyroidism. The sequenced material came from blood. CDR3 loop: CAWSVAPNTEAFF. CDR3 DNA sequence: TGTGCCTGGAGTGTGGCACCGAACACTGAAGCTTTCTTT.